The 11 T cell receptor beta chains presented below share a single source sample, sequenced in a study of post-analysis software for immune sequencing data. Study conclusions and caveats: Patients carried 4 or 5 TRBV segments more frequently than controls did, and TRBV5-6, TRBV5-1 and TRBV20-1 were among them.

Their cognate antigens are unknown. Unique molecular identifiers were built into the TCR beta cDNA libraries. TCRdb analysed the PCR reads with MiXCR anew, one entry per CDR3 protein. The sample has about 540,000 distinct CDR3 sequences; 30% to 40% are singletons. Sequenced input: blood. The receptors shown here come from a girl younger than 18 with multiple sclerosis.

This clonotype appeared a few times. In nucleotides, the CDR3 is TGTGCCAGCAGTTACGGTTCGGGGCCAGGGAGGCACGGCTACACCTTC. It translates to CASSYGSGPGRHGYTF. The genes are TRBV6-5 and TRBJ1-2, with D possibly being TRBD1 (5 bases). The CDR3 is 16 amino acids. Trimming removed 2 bases at V and 8 bases at J, with 21 bases between. Germline CDR1 and CDR2: MNHEY and SVGAGI.

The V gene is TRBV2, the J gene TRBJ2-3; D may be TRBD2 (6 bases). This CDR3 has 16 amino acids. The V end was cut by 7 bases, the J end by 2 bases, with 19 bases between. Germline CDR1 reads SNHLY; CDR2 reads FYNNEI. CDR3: CASTPTGVFNTDTQYF. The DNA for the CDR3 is TGTGCCAGCACACCGACGGGAGTATTCAACACAGATACGCAGTATTTT.

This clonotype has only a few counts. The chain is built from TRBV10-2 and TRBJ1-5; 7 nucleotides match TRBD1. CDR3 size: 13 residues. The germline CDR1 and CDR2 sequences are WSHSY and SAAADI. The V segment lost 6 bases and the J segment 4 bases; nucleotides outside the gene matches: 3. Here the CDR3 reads CASRDRSNQPQHF. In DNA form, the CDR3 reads TGCGCCAGCAGGGACAGGAGTAATCAGCCCCAGCATTTT.

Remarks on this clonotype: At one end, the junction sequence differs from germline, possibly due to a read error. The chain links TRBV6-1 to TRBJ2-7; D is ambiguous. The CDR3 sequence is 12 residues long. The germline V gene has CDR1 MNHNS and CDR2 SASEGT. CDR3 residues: CAGSKHLYEQYF. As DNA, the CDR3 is TGTGCCGGCAGTAAACACCTCTACGAGCAGTACTTC.

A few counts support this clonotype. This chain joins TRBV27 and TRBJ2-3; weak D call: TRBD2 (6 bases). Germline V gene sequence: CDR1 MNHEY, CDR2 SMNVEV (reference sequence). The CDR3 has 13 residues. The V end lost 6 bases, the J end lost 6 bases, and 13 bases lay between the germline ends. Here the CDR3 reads CASSISRGDTQYF. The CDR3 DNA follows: TGTGCCAGCAGCATATCTCGGGGGGATACGCAGTATTTT.

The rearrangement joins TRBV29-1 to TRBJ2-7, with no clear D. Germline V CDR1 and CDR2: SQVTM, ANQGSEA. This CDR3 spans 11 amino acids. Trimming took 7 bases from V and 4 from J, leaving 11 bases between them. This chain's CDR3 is CSAFESYEQYF. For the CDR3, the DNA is TGCAGCGCCTTCGAGTCTTACGAGCAGTACTTC.

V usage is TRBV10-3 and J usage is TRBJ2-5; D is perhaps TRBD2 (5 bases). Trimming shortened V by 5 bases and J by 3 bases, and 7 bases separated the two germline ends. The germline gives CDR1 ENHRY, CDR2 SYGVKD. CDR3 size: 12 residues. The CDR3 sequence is CAISRTEETQYF. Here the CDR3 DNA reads TGTGCCATCAGTAGGACTGAAGAGACCCAGTACTTC.

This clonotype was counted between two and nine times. In nucleotides, the CDR3 is TGCAGTGCTAGGGCTGGGGCCAACGTCCTGACTTTC. Protein product: CSARAGANVLTF. The chain links TRBV20-1 to TRBJ2-6; D is unresolved. V lost 3 bases, J lost 2 bases, and 2 bases lay in between. This CDR3 spans 12 amino acids. CDR1 and CDR2 (germline): DFQATT, SNEGSKA (reference sequence).

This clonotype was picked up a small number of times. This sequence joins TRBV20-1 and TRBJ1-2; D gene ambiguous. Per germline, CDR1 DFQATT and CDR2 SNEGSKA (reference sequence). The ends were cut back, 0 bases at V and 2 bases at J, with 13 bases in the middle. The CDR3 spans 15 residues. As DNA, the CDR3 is TGCAGTGCTAGAGATCGCCGTCCGCAGAACTATGGCTACACCTTC. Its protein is CSARDRRPQNYGYTF.

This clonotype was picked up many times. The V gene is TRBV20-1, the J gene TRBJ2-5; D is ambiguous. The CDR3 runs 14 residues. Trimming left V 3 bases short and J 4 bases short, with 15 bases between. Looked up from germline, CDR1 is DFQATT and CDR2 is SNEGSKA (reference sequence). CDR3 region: CSASPAAQGETQYF. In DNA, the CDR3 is TGCAGTGCTAGCCCTGCCGCTCAAGGAGAGACCCAGTACTTC.

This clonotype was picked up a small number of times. In nucleotides, the CDR3 is TGTGCCAGCAGTCGACTTGGGGCTAAAGGCCACGATGGGCAGTTCTTC. As protein: CASSRLGAKGHDGQFF. The V call is TRBV28, the J call TRBJ2-1; a weak D match, TRBD1 (5 bases). The germline V gene encodes CDR1 MDHEN and CDR2 SYDVKM. Trimming removed 5 bases at V and 12 bases at J, with 26 bases between. This CDR3 spans 16 amino acids.